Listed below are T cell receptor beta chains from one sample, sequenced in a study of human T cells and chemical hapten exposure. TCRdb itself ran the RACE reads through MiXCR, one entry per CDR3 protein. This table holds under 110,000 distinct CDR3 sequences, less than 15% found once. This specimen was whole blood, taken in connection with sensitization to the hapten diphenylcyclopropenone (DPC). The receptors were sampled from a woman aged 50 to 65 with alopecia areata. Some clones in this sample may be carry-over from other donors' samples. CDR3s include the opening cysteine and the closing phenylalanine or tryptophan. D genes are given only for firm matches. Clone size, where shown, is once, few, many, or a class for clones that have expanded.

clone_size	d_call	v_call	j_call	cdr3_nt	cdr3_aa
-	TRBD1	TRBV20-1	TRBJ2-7	TGCAGTGCTAGATCCCCCCAGGGGGCGAGCTCCTACGAGCAGTACTTC	CSARSPQGASSYEQYF
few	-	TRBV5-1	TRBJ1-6	TGCGCCAGCAGCTTGAATATCCAGAACTATAATTCACCCCTCCACTTT	CASSLNIQNYNSPLHF
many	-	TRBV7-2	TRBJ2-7	TGTGCCAGCAGCTTAGGGGTGGACAGTCCCTACGAGCAGTACTTC	CASSLGVDSPYEQYF
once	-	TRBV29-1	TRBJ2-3	TGCAGCGCAGATTCAGAGTTTACAGATACGCAGTATTTT	CSADSEFTDTQYF
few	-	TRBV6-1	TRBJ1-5	TGTGCCAGCTTAACTAGCAATCAGCCCCAGCATTTT	CASLTSNQPQHF
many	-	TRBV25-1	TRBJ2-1	TGTGCCAGCAGTGAATTAGGCCCCAATGAGCAGTTCTTC	CASSELGPNEQFF
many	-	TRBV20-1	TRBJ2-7	TGCAGTGCTAGGGACTCCTACGAGCAGTACTTC	CSARDSYEQYF
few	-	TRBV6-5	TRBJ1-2	TGTGCCAGCAGTTACGGGGGGAAGGGAAACTATGGCTACACCTTC	CASSYGGKGNYGYTF
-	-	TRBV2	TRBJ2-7	TGTGCCAGCCTGCTTTACGAGCAGTACTTC	CASLLYEQYF
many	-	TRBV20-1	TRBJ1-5	TGCAGTGCCATCCCAGGCGGGGGTTTGGGCAATCAGCCCCAGCATTTT	CSAIPGGGLGNQPQHF
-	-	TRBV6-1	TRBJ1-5	TGTGCCAGCAGGACTCGAGCGAATCAGCCCCAGCATTTT	CASRTRANQPQHF
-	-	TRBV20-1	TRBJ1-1	TGCAGTGCTCCCAGGGTGGTCACTGAAGCTTTCTTT	CSAPRVVTEAFF
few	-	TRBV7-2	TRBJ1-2	TGTGCCAGCAGCTTAGTTTATGTCCGACTCCAAGCTAACTATGGCTACACCTTC	CASSLVYVRLQANYGYTF
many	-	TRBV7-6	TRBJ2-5	TGTGCCAGCAGCTCCACCGGAGGTCACATCGGCCAAGAGACCCAGTACTTC	CASSSTGGHIGQETQYF
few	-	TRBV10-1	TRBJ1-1	TGCGCCAGCAGCCGAAGTACGAATGAAGCTTTCTTT	CASSRSTNEAFF
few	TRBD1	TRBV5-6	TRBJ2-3	TGTGCCAGCAGCCCCTCAGGGGGTACAGATACGCAGTATTTT	CASSPSGGTDTQYF
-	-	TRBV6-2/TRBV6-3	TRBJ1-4	TGTGCCAGCAGTTACCCCAACGGCCTCCCGGATGAAAAACTGTTTTTT	CASSYPNGLPDEKLFF
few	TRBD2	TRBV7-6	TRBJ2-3	TGTGCCAGCAGCCAAAGAAGCGGGACCGCTAGCACAGATACGCAGTATTTT	CASSQRSGTASTDTQYF
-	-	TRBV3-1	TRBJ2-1	TGTACCAGCAGCCAAGTGACGAGCTCCTACAATGAGCAGTTCTTC	CTSSQVTSSYNEQFF
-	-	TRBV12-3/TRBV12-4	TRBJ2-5	TGTGCCAGCAGTTTAGACGGGCCCCAAGAGACCCAGTACTTC	CASSLDGPQETQYF
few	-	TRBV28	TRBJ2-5	TGTGCCAGCAGTTTTGTCGGGGGAGAGAGTTTCGGAGAGACCCAGTACTTC	CASSFVGGESFGETQYF
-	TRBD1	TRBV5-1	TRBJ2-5	TGCGCCAGCAGCTCCGGGACAGCCACTCAAGAGACCCAGTACTTC	CASSSGTATQETQYF
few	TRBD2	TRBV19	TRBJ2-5	TGTGCCAGTAGTATTGCTAGCGGCGAGTACCAAGAGACCCAGTACTTC	CASSIASGEYQETQYF
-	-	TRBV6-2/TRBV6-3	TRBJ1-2	TGTGCCAGCAGTTACTCGAACAGACCTAACTATGGCTACACCTTC	CASSYSNRPNYGYTF
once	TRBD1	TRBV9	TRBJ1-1	TGTGCCAGCAGCGCCCAGGACAGGTCAAACACTGAAGCTTTCTTT	CASSAQDRSNTEAFF
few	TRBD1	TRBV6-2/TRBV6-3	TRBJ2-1	TGTGCCACCACAGACCGGGACAGACAGAATGAGCAGTTCTTC	CATTDRDRQNEQFF
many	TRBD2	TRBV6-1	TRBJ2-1	TGTGCCAGCAGTGACGGACTAGCGGGATACAATGAGCAGTTCTTC	CASSDGLAGYNEQFF
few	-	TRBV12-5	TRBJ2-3	TGTGCTAGTGGTTTGACCGCCACAGATACGCAGTATTTT	CASGLTATDTQYF
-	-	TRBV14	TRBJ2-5	TGTGCCAGCAGCGGGGACTTTAGTGGGACCCAGTACTTC	CASSGDFSGTQYF
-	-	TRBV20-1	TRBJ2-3	TGCAGTGCCGGGGGCCGTAGCACAGATACGCAGTATTTT	CSAGGRSTDTQYF